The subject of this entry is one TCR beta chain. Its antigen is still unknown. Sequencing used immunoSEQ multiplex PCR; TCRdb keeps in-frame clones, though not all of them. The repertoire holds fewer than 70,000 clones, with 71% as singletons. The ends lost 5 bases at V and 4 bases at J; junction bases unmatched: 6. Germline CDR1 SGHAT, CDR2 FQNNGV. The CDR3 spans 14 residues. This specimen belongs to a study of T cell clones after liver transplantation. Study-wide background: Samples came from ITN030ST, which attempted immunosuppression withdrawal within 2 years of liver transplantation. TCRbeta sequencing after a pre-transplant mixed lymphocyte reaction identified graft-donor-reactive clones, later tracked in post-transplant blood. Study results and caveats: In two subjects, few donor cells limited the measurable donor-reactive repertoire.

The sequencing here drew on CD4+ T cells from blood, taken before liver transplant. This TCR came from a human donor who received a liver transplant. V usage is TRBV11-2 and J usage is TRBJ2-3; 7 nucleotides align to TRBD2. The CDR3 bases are TGTGCCAGCAGCCCCAGCGGGAATGCAGATACGCAGTATTTT. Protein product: CASSPSGNADTQYF.